Included here is one T cell receptor beta chain sequence, with context. Germline CDR1 SGHVS, CDR2 FNYEAQ. The CDR3 loop spans 15 amino acids. The V and J ends lost 3 bases and 5 bases, in that order; junction bases with no gene match: 2. The repertoire was sequenced with immunoSEQ multiplex PCR; TCRdb's copy has only in-frame clones and lacks some. The table includes roughly 70,000 clones, roughly 80% detected once. This entry belongs to a study of blood T cell repertoires in COVID-19. The specimen was peripheral blood. This TCR was sampled from an elderly woman with active or convalescent COVID-19. The chain combines TRBV7-6 with TRBJ2-3; 13 bases agree with TRBD2. The CDR3 DNA reads TGTGCCAGCAGCTTCAGACTAGCGGGAGGAGATACGCAGTATTTT. It yields the protein CASSFRLAGGDTQYF. The variable domain in full, completed from reference TRBV7-6 and TRBJ2-3, reads GAGVSQSPRYKVTKRGQDVALRCDPISGHVSLYWYRQALGQGPEFLTYFNYEAQQDKSGLPNDRFSAERPEGSISTLTIQRTEQRDSAMYRCASSFRLAGGDTQYFGPGTRLTVL.